The 7 T cell receptor beta chains presented below share a single source sample, sequenced in a study of metastatic and nonmetastatic thyroid tumors. MiXCR was used by TCRdb to re-call the PCR reads. This sample has fewer than 35,000 clones, with roughly a sixth found just once. The entire patient cohort was treatment-naive prior to thyroid surgery. The specimen sequenced was blood. The receptors here all came from a male donor with papillary thyroid cancer or a benign thyroid nodule (not recorded which). Some clones in this sample may be carry-over from other donors' samples.

This clone was picked up many times. This specimen includes other DNA sequences encoding the same CDR3. V usage is TRBV15 and J usage is TRBJ2-2; D unclear. The V gene's germline CDR1 is LNHNV and CDR2 YYDKDF (reference sequence). V was clipped by 4 bases and J by 3 bases, with 3 bases between them. The CDR3 loop spans 12 amino acids. CDR3 amino acids: CATSTDTGELFF. The CDR3, as DNA: TGTGCCACCAGCACCGACACCGGGGAGCTGTTTTTT.

This rearrangement joins TRBV6-6 to TRBJ2-1, with 10 bases identical to TRBD1. In germline, CDR1 is MNHNY, CDR2 SVGAGI (reference sequence). The CDR3 length is 17 residues. V lost 6 bases, J lost 1 base, and 9 bases stayed unmatched. The CDR3 loop reads CASSPAWTGGSYNEQFF. The CDR3 DNA reads as TGTGCCAGCAGCCCGGCCTGGACAGGGGGATCCTACAATGAGCAGTTCTTC.

The V and J genes are TRBV24-1 and TRBJ2-1, with D perhaps TRBD2 (6 bases). The CDR3 has 19 amino acids. V was clipped by 6 bases and J by 1 base, with 24 bases between them. Per germline, CDR1 KGHDR and CDR2 SFDVKD. As DNA, the CDR3 is TGTGCCACCAGTTCCGGGGCGGTAGCGGAAGGTTGGTCCTACAATGAGCAGTTCTTC. Protein sequence: CATSSGAVAEGWSYNEQFF.

This clone was counted at least ten times. The DNA of the CDR3 is TGCGCCAGCAGTCCCGATCTGAGCTCCTATAATTCACCCCTCCACTTT. Protein product: CASSPDLSSYNSPLHF. The chain links TRBV5-1 to TRBJ1-6; no clear D gene. The germline V and J ends were trimmed by 5 bases and 0 bases, with 12 bases remaining between them. Per the germline V gene, CDR1 is SGHRS and CDR2 is YFSETQ. This CDR3 has 16 amino acids.

This clone was detected many times. A junction end diverges from the germline sequence, so it may reflect a read error. The J gene is TRBJ2-1, the V gene TRBV12-3 or TRBV12-4; D might be TRBD2 (6 bases). This CDR3 has 13 amino acids. The DNA of the CDR3 is TGTGCCAGCAGTTCCTTCGCTACTAGCCAGCCCCTCTTC. Protein sequence: CASSSFATSQPLF.

The gene calls are TRBV28 and TRBJ1-5; maybe TRBD1 (5 bases). With 8 bases removed from V and 2 bases from J, the gap between germline ends came to 22 bases. The CDR3 length is 17 residues. Per germline, CDR1 MDHEN and CDR2 SYDVKM. The CDR3 region is CASFTRVGDSGNQPQHF. The CDR3 coding sequence is TGTGCCAGCTTTACCCGAGTGGGGGATAGTGGCAATCAGCCCCAGCATTTT.

The table lists this clone with many counts. The genes are TRBV3-1 and TRBJ1-6; D is perhaps TRBD1 (6 bases). V lost 1 base, J lost 11 bases, and 15 bases lay in between. Germline loops: CDR1 LGHDT, CDR2 YNNKEL (reference sequence). This CDR3 has 15 residues. This chain's CDR3 is CASSQGGAGHTPLHF. The CDR3 DNA follows: TGTGCCAGCAGCCAAGGGGGGGCAGGGCATACACCCCTCCACTTT.